The 5 T cell receptor beta chains listed next were all sequenced from one sample in a study of Ad26.COV2.S vaccination and SARS-CoV-2 variants. Treatment indicated: around 19 received Ad26.COV2.S at low or high dose, single or two shots; 5 received placebo; per-sample allocation not given. After the first vaccine or placebo injection, samples were drawn on day 63. The repertoire was sequenced with immunoSEQ multiplex PCR; TCRdb's copy has only in-frame clones and lacks some. This table holds hundreds of thousands of clones, around 84% found once. The starting material was peripheral blood, obtained in a trial of Ad26.COV2.S vaccine versus placebo. The receptors originated from a person aged 18-60 years who received the Ad26.COV2.S COVID-19 vaccine or a placebo.

The V and J genes are TRBV5-1 and TRBJ1-2, with 7 positions matching TRBD1. Trimming cost V 0 bases and J 7 bases; bases outside gene matches: 6. The germline V gene encodes CDR1 SGHRS and CDR2 YFSETQ. This CDR3 region has 14 residues. CDR3 DNA: TGCGCCAGCAGCTTGGCCGGACAGGTCTCTGGCTACACCTTC. Its translation: CASSLAGQVSGYTF. The whole variable domain, remainder taken from reference TRBV5-1 and TRBJ1-2, is KAGVTQTPRYLIKTRGQQVTLSCSPISGHRSVSWYQQTPGQGLQFLFEYFSETQRNKGNFPGRFSGRQFSNSRSEMNVSTLELGDSALYLCASSLAGQVSGYTFGSGTRLTVV.

The chain employs TRBV18 and TRBJ1-4; D gene ambiguous. Germline values: CDR1 KGHSH, CDR2 LQKENI. The CDR3 runs to 13 residues. The ends were cut back, 2 bases at V and 6 bases at J, with 7 bases in the middle. The CDR3 loop is CASSPTSDEKLFF. The CDR3, as DNA: TGTGCCAGCTCACCAACCTCGGATGAAAAACTGTTTTTT.

The CDR3 protein is CASRPTSRITGELFF. CDR3 coding DNA: TGTGCCAGCAGGCCGACTAGCAGGATAACCGGGGAGCTGTTTTTT. The V gene is TRBV3-1 (or the pseudogene TRBV3-2), the J gene TRBJ2-2; 7 bases are shared with TRBD2. Per the germline V gene, CDR1 is LGHDT and CDR2 is YNNKEL (reference sequence). V lost 6 bases to trimming and J lost 5 bases; unmatched junction nucleotides: 9. The CDR3 totals 15 residues.

The J gene is TRBJ2-1, the V gene TRBV19; tentative D call: TRBD2 (6 bases). The CDR3 contains 17 residues. Trimming left V 4 bases short and J 1 base short, with 17 bases between. The germline CDR1 and CDR2 sequences are LNHDA and SQIVND (reference sequence). CDR3 residues: CASSRTLAAVSYNEQFF. CDR3 coding DNA: TGTGCCAGTAGTAGGACACTAGCAGCCGTGTCCTACAATGAGCAGTTCTTC.

The chain recombines TRBV30 with TRBJ2-7; the D is unclear. The CDR3 has 15 amino acids. V was clipped by 0 bases and J by 3 bases, with 15 bases between them. Germline loops: CDR1 GTSNPN, CDR2 SVGIG (reference sequence). The DNA for the CDR3 is TGTGCCTGGAGTGTAGGCGCGTGGGCCCTCTACGAGCAGTACTTC. Translated, it gives CAWSVGAWALYEQYF.